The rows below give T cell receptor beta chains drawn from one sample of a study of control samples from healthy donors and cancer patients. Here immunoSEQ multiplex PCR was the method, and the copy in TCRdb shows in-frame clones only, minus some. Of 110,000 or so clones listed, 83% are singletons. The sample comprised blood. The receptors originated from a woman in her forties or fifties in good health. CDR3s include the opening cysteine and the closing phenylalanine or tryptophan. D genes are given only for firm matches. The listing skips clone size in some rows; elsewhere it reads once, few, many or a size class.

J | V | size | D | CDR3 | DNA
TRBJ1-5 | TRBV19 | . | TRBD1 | CASQDRGNNQPQHF | TGTGCCAGTCAGGACAGGGGTAATAATCAGCCCCAGCATTTT
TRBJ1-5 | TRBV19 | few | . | CASSASVDQPQHF | TGTGCCAGTAGTGCGTCGGTGGATCAGCCCCAGCATTTT
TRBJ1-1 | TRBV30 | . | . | CAWTRTGNTEAFF | TGTGCCTGGACCCGGACTGGGAACACTGAAGCTTTCTTT
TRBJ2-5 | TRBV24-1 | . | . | CATSDNLRDTQETQYF | TGTGCCACCAGTGATAATCTCCGGGACACCCAAGAGACCCAGTACTTC
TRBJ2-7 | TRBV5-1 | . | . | CASSPDSQRSYEQYF | TGCGCCAGCAGCCCGGACAGTCAAAGGTCCTACGAGCAGTACTTC
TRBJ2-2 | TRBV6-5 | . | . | CASPRGNTGELFF | TGTGCCAGCCCCCGGGGGAACACCGGGGAGCTGTTTTTT
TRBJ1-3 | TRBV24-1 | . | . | CATSDHSRGGNTIYF | TGTGCCACCAGTGACCACTCCAGGGGTGGAAACACCATATATTTT
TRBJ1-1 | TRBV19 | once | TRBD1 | CASSIRGPTEAFF | TGTGCCAGTAGTATCAGGGGGCCGACTGAAGCTTTCTTT
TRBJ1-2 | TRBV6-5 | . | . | CASSYGNRDYGYTF | TGTGCCAGCAGTTACGGGAACAGAGACTATGGCTACACCTTC
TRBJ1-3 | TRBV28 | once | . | CASSRGQGRNTIYF | TGTGCCAGCAGTCGTGGGCAGGGCCGAAACACCATATATTTT
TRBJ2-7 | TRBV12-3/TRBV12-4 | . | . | CASSISGVHEQYF | TGTGCCAGCAGTATATCAGGGGTCCACGAGCAGTACTTC
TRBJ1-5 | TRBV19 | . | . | CASSIQGMGNQPQHF | TGTGCCAGTAGTATACAGGGTATGGGCAATCAGCCCCAGCATTTT
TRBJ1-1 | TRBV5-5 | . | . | CASSLGMGEAFF | TGTGCCAGCAGCTTGGGTATGGGCGAAGCTTTCTTT
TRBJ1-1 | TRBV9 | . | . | CASNRGRNTEAFF | TGTGCCAGCAATCGGGGCCGCAACACTGAAGCTTTCTTT
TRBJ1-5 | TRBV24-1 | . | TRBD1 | CATSASGTASNQPQHF | TGTGCCACCAGTGCCTCCGGGACAGCTAGCAATCAGCCCCAGCATTTT
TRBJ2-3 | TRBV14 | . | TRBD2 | CASSPLAGGADTQYF | TGTGCCAGCAGCCCGCTAGCGGGAGGAGCAGATACGCAGTATTTT
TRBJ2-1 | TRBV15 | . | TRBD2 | CATSSPRLAESYNEQFF | TGTGCCACCAGCAGCCCCCGGCTAGCGGAGTCTTACAATGAGCAGTTCTTC
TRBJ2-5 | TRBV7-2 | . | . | CASSFSPKETQYF | TGTGCCAGCAGCTTCTCGCCAAAAGAGACCCAGTACTTC
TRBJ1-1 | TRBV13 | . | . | CASSSSETVEAFF | TGTGCCAGCAGCTCCAGCGAGACAGTTGAAGCTTTCTTT
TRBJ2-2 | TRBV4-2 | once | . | CASSQDAGTGELFF | TGTGCCAGCAGCCAAGATGCAGGGACCGGGGAGCTGTTTTTT
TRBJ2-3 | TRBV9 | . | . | CASSVGGYLTDTQYF | TGTGCCAGCAGCGTGGGCGGATACCTCACGGATACGCAGTATTTT
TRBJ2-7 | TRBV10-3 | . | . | CAISYGTSDSYEQYF | TGTGCCATCAGTTACGGGACATCCGATTCCTACGAGCAGTACTTC
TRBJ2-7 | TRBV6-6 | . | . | CASSYTLDSYEQYF | TGTGCCAGCAGTTATACGTTGGATTCCTACGAGCAGTACTTC
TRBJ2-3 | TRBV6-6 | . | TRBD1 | CASSHQGVQGTQYF | TGTGCCAGCAGTCATCAGGGGGTTCAAGGTACGCAGTATTTT
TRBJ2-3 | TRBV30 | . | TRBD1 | CAWQFRQGAMDTQYF | TGTGCCTGGCAGTTCAGACAGGGGGCAATGGATACGCAGTATTTT
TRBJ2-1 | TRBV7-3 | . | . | CASSLIPGSVGNEQFF | TGTGCCAGCAGCTTAATCCCGGGGAGTGTGGGCAATGAGCAGTTCTTC